The rows below give T cell receptor beta chains drawn from one sample of a study of cytomegalovirus exposure and HLA in healthy donors. Here immunoSEQ multiplex PCR was the method, and the copy in TCRdb shows in-frame clones only, minus some. The sample lists 130,000 to 150,000 clones, roughly 87% occurring once. The sequenced sample consisted of PBMCs. The receptors were gathered from a young man in good health and CMV-seropositive. The CDR3 runs from the conserved cysteine through the conserved F or W. The D gene is left open where the match is weak. The size of a clone is reported for some rows only, either as once, few or many, or as a class for expanded clones.

v_gene	d_gene	j_gene	abundance	CDR3aa	CDR3nt
TRBV30	-	TRBJ1-3	-	CAWSVQGAGNTIYF	TGTGCCTGGAGTGTACAGGGAGCTGGAAACACCATATATTTT
TRBV18	TRBD1	TRBJ2-7	-	CASSLQPGGTTYEQYF	TGTGCCAGCTCACTTCAGCCAGGGGGTACTACCTACGAGCAGTACTTC
TRBV4-1	TRBD1	TRBJ2-1	-	CASSLGTGAQSHEQFF	TGCGCCAGCAGCCTTGGGACAGGGGCTCAATCCCATGAGCAGTTCTTC
TRBV7-9	-	TRBJ1-4	-	CASSIGPNEKLFF	TGTGCCAGCAGCATAGGGCCAAATGAAAAACTGTTTTTT
TRBV29-1	-	TRBJ1-1	-	CSAEMGSLAFF	TGCAGCGCTGAGATGGGGAGTCTAGCTTTCTTT
TRBV10-3	-	TRBJ1-1	-	CAIRVTGLETEAFF	TGTGCCATCAGAGTAACAGGGCTCGAGACTGAAGCTTTCTTT
TRBV15	-	TRBJ2-2	-	CASAGTENTGELFF	TGTGCCTCCGCGGGGACAGAGAACACCGGGGAGCTGTTTTTT
TRBV10-1	-	TRBJ1-5	-	CASSEHNQPQHF	TGCGCCAGCAGTGAGCACAATCAGCCCCAGCATTTT
TRBV6-1	TRBD1	TRBJ1-4	-	CASSVGTGGINEKLFF	TGTGCCAGCAGTGTCGGGACAGGGGGCATTAATGAAAAACTGTTTTTT
TRBV28	-	TRBJ2-1	once	CASSPGGGRSNEQFF	TGTGCCAGCAGCCCTGGAGGAGGGCGAAGCAATGAGCAGTTCTTC
TRBV4-1	-	TRBJ1-5	-	CASSPLSGNQPQHF	TGCGCCAGCAGCCCTTTATCGGGAAATCAGCCCCAGCATTTT
TRBV29-1	-	TRBJ1-2	-	CSVEDWSGTARGYTF	TGCAGCGTTGAGGATTGGAGCGGGACCGCGAGGGGCTACACCTTC
TRBV2	-	TRBJ1-4	-	CASSDPVFAATNEKLFF	TGTGCCAGCAGTGACCCGGTCTTCGCCGCAACTAATGAAAAACTGTTTTTT
TRBV7-2	-	TRBJ1-2	-	CASSLGPSSQGYTF	TGTGCCAGCAGCCTTGGGCCCTCCTCCCAGGGCTACACCTTC
TRBV15	-	TRBJ1-1	-	CATSPQTERNTEAFF	TGTGCCACCAGCCCTCAGACAGAAAGAAACACTGAAGCTTTCTTT
TRBV6-1	TRBD2	TRBJ2-2	-	CASSERRLAGANTGELFF	TGTGCCAGCAGTGAACGTCGGCTAGCGGGAGCGAACACCGGGGAGCTGTTTTTT
TRBV4-1	-	TRBJ1-2	-	CASSQKVLTDRESGYTF	TGCGCCAGCAGCCAGAAAGTACTGACGGATCGGGAGAGTGGCTACACCTTC